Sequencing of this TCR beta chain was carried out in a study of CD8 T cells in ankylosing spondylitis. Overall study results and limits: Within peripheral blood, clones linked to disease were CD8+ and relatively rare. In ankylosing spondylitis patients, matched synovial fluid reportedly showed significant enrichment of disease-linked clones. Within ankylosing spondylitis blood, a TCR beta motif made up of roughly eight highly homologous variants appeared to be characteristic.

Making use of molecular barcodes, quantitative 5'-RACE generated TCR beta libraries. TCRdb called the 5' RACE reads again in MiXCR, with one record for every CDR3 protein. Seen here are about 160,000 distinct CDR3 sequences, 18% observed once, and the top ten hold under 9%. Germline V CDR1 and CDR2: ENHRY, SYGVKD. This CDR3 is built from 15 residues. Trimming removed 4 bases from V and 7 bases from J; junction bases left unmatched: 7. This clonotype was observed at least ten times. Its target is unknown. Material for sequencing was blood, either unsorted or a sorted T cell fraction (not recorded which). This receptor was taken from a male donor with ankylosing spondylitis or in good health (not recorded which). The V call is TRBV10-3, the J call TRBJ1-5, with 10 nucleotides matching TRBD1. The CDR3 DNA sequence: TGTGCCATCAGTGGGGACAGGGGCCCTGGACAGCCCCAGCATTTT. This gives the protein CAISGDRGPGQPQHF.